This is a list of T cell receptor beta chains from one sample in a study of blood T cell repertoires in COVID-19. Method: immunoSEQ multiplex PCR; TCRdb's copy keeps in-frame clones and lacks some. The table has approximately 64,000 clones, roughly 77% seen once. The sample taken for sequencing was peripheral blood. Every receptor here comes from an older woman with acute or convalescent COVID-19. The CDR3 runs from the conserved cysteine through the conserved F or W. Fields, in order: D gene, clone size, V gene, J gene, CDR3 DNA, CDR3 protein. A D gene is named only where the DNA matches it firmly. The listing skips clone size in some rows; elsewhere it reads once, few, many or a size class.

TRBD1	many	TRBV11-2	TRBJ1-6	TGTGCCAGCAGTTCCGGGACAGGGTCCTATAATTCACCCCTCCACTTT	CASSSGTGSYNSPLHF
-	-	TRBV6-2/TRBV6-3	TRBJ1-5	TGTGCCAGCAGTTGGGGGCCCAGCAATCAGCCCCAGCATTTT	CASSWGPSNQPQHF
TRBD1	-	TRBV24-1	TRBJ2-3	TGTGCCACCAGTGAGGCCGGGACAGGGGTAGATACGCAGTATTTT	CATSEAGTGVDTQYF
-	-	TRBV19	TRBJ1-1	TGTGCCAGTAGTGCGCACAGGGATACTGAAGCTTTCTTT	CASSAHRDTEAFF
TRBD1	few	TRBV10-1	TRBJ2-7	TGCGCCAGCAGTGCGACAGGGAAGGAGTACGAGCAGTACTTC	CASSATGKEYEQYF
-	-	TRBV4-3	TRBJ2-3	TGCGCCAGCAGCCAAGATCGGTCACAGAATACGCAGTATTTT	CASSQDRSQNTQYF
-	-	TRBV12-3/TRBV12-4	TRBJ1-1	TGTGCCAGCAGTTGGGCTACAAACACTGAAGCTTTCTTT	CASSWATNTEAFF
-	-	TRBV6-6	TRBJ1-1	TGTGCCAGCAGCGCAACGGTTACTGAAGCTTTCTTT	CASSATVTEAFF
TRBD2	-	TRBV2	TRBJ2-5	TGTGCCAGCAGTGAAGTTAGCGGGAGCACGACCCAGTACTTC	CASSEVSGSTTQYF
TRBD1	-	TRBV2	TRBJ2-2	TGTGCCAGTTCAGGACAGGGGGTAAACGGGGAGCTGTTTTTT	CASSGQGVNGELFF
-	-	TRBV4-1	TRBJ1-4	TGCGCCAGCGGTAGGACAGCAACTAATGAAAAACTGTTTTTT	CASGRTATNEKLFF
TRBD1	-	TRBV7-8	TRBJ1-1	TGTGCCAGCAGCCCAGGACAGGTGAACACTGAAGCTTTCTTT	CASSPGQVNTEAFF
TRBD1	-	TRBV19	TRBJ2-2	TGTGCCAGTACTTATGCCGGGACAGTGAACACCGGGGAGCTGTTTTTT	CASTYAGTVNTGELFF
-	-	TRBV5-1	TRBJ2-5	TGCGCCAGCAGCTTGGTCGGGGGAGGAATCCAAGAGACCCAGTACTTC	CASSLVGGGIQETQYF
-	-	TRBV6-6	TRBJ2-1	TGTGCCAGCAGTTACTCAGGCCGGGAGAGTAATGAGCAGTTCTTC	CASSYSGRESNEQFF
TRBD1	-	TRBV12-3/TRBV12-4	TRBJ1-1	TGTGCCAGCAGTTTAGGGGACAGGGTTGAAGCTTTCTTT	CASSLGDRVEAFF